This is a list of T cell receptor beta chains from one sample in a study of cytomegalovirus exposure and HLA in healthy donors. The repertoire was sequenced with immunoSEQ multiplex PCR; TCRdb's copy has only in-frame clones and lacks some. The sample lists fewer than 250,000 clones, roughly 80% occurring once. Sequenced: PBMCs. Receptors were obtained from a woman aged 18-29 years in good health and CMV-seronegative. The CDR3 runs from the conserved cysteine through the conserved F or W. D genes are given only for firm matches. Clone sizes are given selectively: once, few, many, or a class where the clone is expanded.

clone size	J gene	D gene	V gene	CDR3 DNA	CDR3 protein
.	TRBJ2-1	TRBD2	TRBV28	TGTGCCAGCAGTTTAGGGGGAGGGACCTACAATGAGCAGTTCTTC	CASSLGGGTYNEQFF
.	TRBJ2-3	.	TRBV9	TGTGCCAGCAGCTCCCACCCAGGGAGCACAGATACGCAGTATTTT	CASSSHPGSTDTQYF
few	TRBJ2-1	TRBD2	TRBV10-3	TGTGCCATCAGTGAAGGGCGGGGGGTCGGGGGGTCCTACAATGAGCAGTTCTTC	CAISEGRGVGGSYNEQFF
few	TRBJ1-1	.	TRBV19	TGTGCCATAAGAGGCGGGGCGTTGAACACTGAAGCTTTCTTT	CAIRGGALNTEAFF
.	TRBJ2-7	TRBD2	TRBV7-2	TGTGCCAGCAGCCTCCGACTAGCGGGAACCTACGAGCAGTACTTC	CASSLRLAGTYEQYF
.	TRBJ1-1	.	TRBV18	TGTGCCAGCTCACCACGGTTGGGCATCGCGAACACTGAAGCTTTCTTT	CASSPRLGIANTEAFF
.	TRBJ2-7	TRBD2	TRBV2	TGTGCCAGCAGGCAATATAGCGGGGCCGCTTACGAGCAGTACTTC	CASRQYSGAAYEQYF
.	TRBJ1-1	.	TRBV18	TGTGCCAGCTCACCACGCACAGGGAACACTGAAGCTTTCTTT	CASSPRTGNTEAFF
.	TRBJ1-6	.	TRBV2	TGTGCCAGCAGTGAAGGGGCAGGGAATTCACCCCTCCACTTT	CASSEGAGNSPLHF
few	TRBJ2-5	TRBD1	TRBV11-2	TGTGCCAGCAGCTTAGGACAGGGGGTTACGTCCCAAGAGACCCAGTACTTC	CASSLGQGVTSQETQYF
.	TRBJ2-1	.	TRBV4-1	TGCGCCAGCAGCCAAGATTCGGCAGCGGACGAGCAGTTCTTC	CASSQDSAADEQFF
.	TRBJ2-7	TRBD1	TRBV6-5	TGTGCCAGCAGTTCCCAGGGGGCTGGGAACGAGCAGTACTTC	CASSSQGAGNEQYF
.	TRBJ2-7	.	TRBV6-5	TGTGCCAGCAGTCCCACACCTTCCTACGAGCAGTACTTC	CASSPTPSYEQYF
.	TRBJ2-2	TRBD1	TRBV10-3	TGTGCCACATCCGGGACAGGGACCGTCGGGGAGCTGTTTTTT	CATSGTGTVGELFF
.	TRBJ1-2	.	TRBV14	TGTGCCAGCAGCCAATCAGGGTCAAAACTCTATGGCTACACCTTC	CASSQSGSKLYGYTF
once	TRBJ1-1	.	TRBV9	TGTGCCAGCAGCGTGGCCGGGACTGCGAACACTGAAGCTTTCTTT	CASSVAGTANTEAFF
.	TRBJ1-6	.	TRBV27	TGTGCCAGCAGTTTAAGTAGTACAGGAAATTCACCCCTCCACTTT	CASSLSSTGNSPLHF
.	TRBJ2-7	.	TRBV6-6	TGTGCCAGCAGTCGGGGGTTCAGTGTCTACGAGCAGTACTTC	CASSRGFSVYEQYF
.	TRBJ1-2	TRBD1	TRBV6-5	TGTGCCAGCAGTTCAGGGGGGAACTATGGCTACACCTTC	CASSSGGNYGYTF
.	TRBJ1-2	.	TRBV27	TGTGCCAGCACCACTTCCGTCGGGGGGCATGGCTACACCTTC	CASTTSVGGHGYTF
.	TRBJ1-5	.	TRBV5-6	TGTGCCAGCAGCTTGGGAGGGATCTCCAATCAGCCCCAGCATTTT	CASSLGGISNQPQHF
.	TRBJ2-1	TRBD2	TRBV9	TGTGCCAGCAGCCAGGGACTACCGAATTACAATGAGCAGTTCTTC	CASSQGLPNYNEQFF
.	TRBJ1-2	.	TRBV28	TGTGCCAGCAGGAGAAGATCGCACTATGGCTACACCTTC	CASRRRSHYGYTF
.	TRBJ1-2	.	TRBV2	TGTGCCAGCAGTGATAGACAGCGAAACTATGGCTACACCTTC	CASSDRQRNYGYTF
.	TRBJ2-1	.	TRBV27	TGTGCCAGCAGCCCAGGGGCCTTCCCTTGGGGTGAGCAGTTCTTC	CASSPGAFPWGEQFF
.	TRBJ1-1	TRBD1	TRBV11-2	TGTGCCAGCAGCTTAGCGGGGACAGGGGATTTGAACACTGAAGCTTTCTTT	CASSLAGTGDLNTEAFF
.	TRBJ2-7	.	TRBV2	TGTGCCAGCACAGAGGGAATTGGGTACGAGCAGTACTTC	CASTEGIGYEQYF
once	TRBJ2-7	TRBD2	TRBV2	TGTGCCAGTGGTAGCGGGAGAGGCGAGCAGTACTTC	CASGSGRGEQYF
.	TRBJ1-1	.	TRBV7-3	TGTGCCAGCAGGATTGGACAACATGAAGCTTTCTTT	CASRIGQHEAFF
.	TRBJ2-7	TRBD2	TRBV28	TGTGCCAGCAGTCTACTCCGGGGTAGCGGGGGGTCTGACGAGCAGTACTTC	CASSLLRGSGGSDEQYF
.	TRBJ2-5	TRBD2	TRBV4-1	TGCGCCAGCAGCCAGACCCCTAGCGGGAGATCGGAAGAGACCCAGTACTTC	CASSQTPSGRSEETQYF
.	TRBJ2-7	TRBD1	TRBV7-9	TGTGCCAGCAGCTTATCACAGGGGGCCTACGAGCAGTACTTC	CASSLSQGAYEQYF
.	TRBJ2-1	TRBD2	TRBV5-6	TGTGCCAGCAGTTCACTAGCGGGAGGGACCAATGAGCAGTTCTTC	CASSSLAGGTNEQFF
.	TRBJ2-7	TRBD1	TRBV27	TGTGCCAGCAGTCTATACTTCGACAGGGGGGTAATCTACGAGCAGTACTTC	CASSLYFDRGVIYEQYF
.	TRBJ2-7	TRBD1	TRBV6-1	TGTGCCAGCAGTGAAGCGTACGGGACAGGGACAGCCGAGCAGTACTTC	CASSEAYGTGTAEQYF
.	TRBJ1-6	TRBD1	TRBV4-2	TGTGCCAGCAGCCAAGATCAAAGGACAGGGAGTTCACCCCTCCACTTT	CASSQDQRTGSSPLHF
.	TRBJ1-2	TRBD1	TRBV5-1	TGCGCCAGCAGCTTAACGACAGGGGGCGCGTACGGCTACACCTTC	CASSLTTGGAYGYTF
few	TRBJ1-1	.	TRBV19	TGTGCCAGTAGTATAGAGGGCCCGAACACTGAAGCTTTCTTT	CASSIEGPNTEAFF
.	TRBJ2-3	TRBD2	TRBV5-1	TGCGCCAGCCTTCGCGGGAGAAGGATTACAGATACGCAGTATTTT	CASLRGRRITDTQYF
.	TRBJ2-7	.	TRBV14	TGTGCCAGCAGCCAAGGGGGGCTGTCCTCCGAGCAGTACTTC	CASSQGGLSSEQYF
.	TRBJ1-4	.	TRBV7-9	TGTTCCAGCAGCCCCCGAGGAGGGGACGAAAAACTGTTTTTT	CSSSPRGGDEKLFF
.	TRBJ2-1	.	TRBV18	TGTGCCAGCTCACCCGCTCAGGGCGGCGGGGACTCCTACAATGAGCAGTTCTTC	CASSPAQGGGDSYNEQFF